This paragraph covers one T cell receptor beta chain sequence. The target antigen is unknown. Germline CDR1 is LGHDT and CDR2 is YNNKEL (reference sequence). The CDR3 runs to 16 residues. Each CDR3 protein gets one entry in TCRdb, which reprocessed the 5' RACE reads and gives no DNA. Its listing shows 440,000 or so distinct CDR3 sequences. The record originates from a study of monozygotic twins with inflammatory bowel disease. Whole blood supplied total RNA, and T cells were not sorted. Study observations and caveats: Clonotype overlap with others was lower in IBD patients than in healthy twins, a difference that was greatest with disease activity. Repertoire similarity did not separate concordant from discordant twins, possibly from limited power.

The sequencing input was blood. This sequence joins TRBV3-1 and TRBJ1-3. This receptor was identified in a human donor with ulcerative colitis or Crohn's disease, or a healthy co-twin of an affected twin (not recorded which). CDR3: CASSHGLTISGNTIYF.